The rows below give T cell receptor beta chains drawn from one sample of a study of blood T cell repertoires in COVID-19. Measured with immunoSEQ multiplex PCR; TCRdb has only the in-frame clones, and not every one. The sample carries fewer than 300,000 clones, roughly 90% recorded once. The sequenced material came from peripheral blood. The receptors derive from a woman aged 25 to 39 with COVID-19, enrolled during active disease. The CDR3 runs from the conserved cysteine through the conserved F or W. D genes are given only for firm matches. Rows give clone size only sometimes, using once, few, many, or a class for an expanded clone.

J: TRBJ2-7; D: TRBD2; size: -; V: TRBV11-2; length: 17; CDR3: CASSLDNPSGAYYEQYF; DNA: TGTGCCAGCAGCTTAGATAACCCTAGCGGGGCCTACTACGAGCAGTACTTC
J: TRBJ2-2; D: -; size: -; V: TRBV6-5; length: 13; CDR3: CASRLIVTGELFF; DNA: TGTGCCAGCAGGCTAATTGTTACCGGGGAGCTGTTTTTT
J: TRBJ1-1; D: -; size: -; V: TRBV5-1; length: 15; CDR3: CASSLTTATNTEAFF; DNA: TGCGCCAGCAGCTTGACGACAGCTACGAACACTGAAGCTTTCTTT
J: TRBJ1-5; D: -; size: -; V: TRBV15; length: 14; CDR3: CATSKIQSNQPQHF; DNA: TGTGCCACCAGCAAGATACAAAGCAATCAGCCCCAGCATTTT
J: TRBJ1-4; D: -; size: -; V: TRBV27; length: 15; CDR3: CASSFFGPGREKLFF; DNA: TGTGCCAGCAGTTTTTTCGGCCCAGGCCGGGAAAAACTGTTTTTT
J: TRBJ2-2; D: -; size: -; V: TRBV2; length: 19; CDR3: CASSESGRGALLNTGELFF; DNA: TGTGCCAGCAGTGAATCGGGTCGGGGGGCCCTCCTGAACACCGGGGAGCTGTTTTTT
J: TRBJ1-1; D: -; size: -; V: TRBV6-1; length: 13; CDR3: CASSFTVNTEAFF; DNA: TGTGCCAGCAGCTTCACAGTGAACACTGAAGCTTTCTTT
J: TRBJ1-5; D: -; size: few; V: TRBV5-8; length: 15; CDR3: CASSLRGGGNQPQHF; DNA: TGTGCCAGCAGCTTGAGGGGGGGAGGCAATCAGCCCCAGCATTTT
J: TRBJ2-5; D: -; size: -; V: TRBV27; length: 14; CDR3: CASSLSRNQETQYF; DNA: TGTGCCAGCAGTTTGTCGAGGAACCAAGAGACCCAGTACTTC
J: TRBJ2-1; D: -; size: -; V: TRBV5-4; length: 14; CDR3: CASSQPTLAYEQFF; DNA: TGTGCCAGCAGCCAACCCACCCTAGCGTATGAGCAGTTCTTC
J: TRBJ2-7; D: TRBD2; size: -; V: TRBV18; length: 15; CDR3: CASSPGTSGTYEQYF; DNA: TGTGCCAGCTCACCGGGGACTAGCGGGACCTACGAGCAGTACTTC
J: TRBJ1-6; D: -; size: -; V: TRBV2; length: 13; CDR3: CASGEGLNSPLHF; DNA: TGTGCCAGCGGGGAGGGCCTAAATTCACCCCTCCACTTT
J: TRBJ2-3; D: TRBD2; size: -; V: TRBV3-1/TRBV3-2; length: 15; CDR3: CASSRTSGPGDTQYF; DNA: TGTGCCAGCAGTCGGACTAGCGGCCCCGGGGATACGCAGTATTTT